In its sample, the clone carrying this T cell receptor beta chain was seen a few times. Its target is not known. The data were obtained in a study of CD8+CD57+ T cells in acquired aplastic anemia. The wider study: Isolated CD4+ and CD8+ cells, once sorted, yielded DNA averaging 3.2 ug. On average, healthy donors gave 10 million to 14 million reads for CD4+ cells.

It was genomic DNA that served as the template for profiling TCR beta VDJ and CDR3. TCRdb re-called the reads through MiXCR, storing one row per CDR3 protein. The table shows around 190,000 distinct CDR3 sequences, with over 60% occurring only once. Germline assignment: CDR1 MNHEY and CDR2 SVGAGI. The CDR3 runs 15 residues. The V segment lost 0 bases and the J segment 2 bases; nucleotides outside the gene matches: 0. General study points: Patients and controls had CD8+ Simpson's diversity values that were not significantly distinct. Patients and controls were found to share roughly 31 CD8+ CDR3 sequences.

V and J are TRBV6-5 and TRBJ1-5; 8 nucleotides agree with TRBD1. This receptor was obtained from a human donor in good health. Source material: sorted CD4+, CD8+, or CD8+CD57+ T cells (not recorded which) from PBMCs. As DNA, the CDR3 is TGTGCCAGCAGTTACTCGACAGGGGGCAATCAGCCCCAGCATTTT. Translation gives CASSYSTGGNQPQHF.